This T cell receptor beta chain was captured by sequencing in a study of T-cell memory formation after mild COVID-19. Study results and caveats: Pre-infection memory harbored some responding clones, suggesting cross-reactive memory joined. The authors did not confirm SARS-CoV-2 specificity of second-wave clones peaking day 37.

Remarks on this clonotype: What it binds is unknown.

Per germline, CDR1 MGHRA and CDR2 YSYEKL. This CDR3 spans 15 amino acids. Trimming removed 4 bases from V and 0 bases from J, with 13 bases in between. With constant-segment primers, 5'RACE yielded cDNA libraries of TCR alpha and TCR beta that carried sample barcodes and UMIs. TCRdb re-derived calls from the 5' RACE reads in MiXCR, one entry per CDR3 protein. The table includes hundreds of thousands of distinct CDR3 sequences, over 20% detected once. The sequence derives from an adult woman who had mild COVID-19 (a few samples of this study predate the infection). Cell type and time point are not known. V usage is TRBV4-1 and J usage is TRBJ2-7; D may be TRBD1 or TRBD2 (5 bases each). Sequenced input: PBMCs or a T cell subset sorted from them (not recorded which). The DNA for the CDR3 is TGCGCCAGCAGCCTCCGGGGTGGGACCTCCTACGAGCAGTACTTC. It translates to CASSLRGGTSYEQYF.